These T cell receptor beta chains were read from a single sample in a study of T cell repertoires in cytomegalovirus infection. TCRdb called the reads again in MiXCR, with one record for every CDR3 protein. Among about 490,000 distinct CDR3 sequences listed, around 27% were seen once. The sequenced material came from PBMCs. Every receptor here comes from a human donor in good health (CMV status not recorded). Some clones in this sample may be carry-over from other donors' samples. Both conserved end residues are part of each CDR3. The D gene is left open where the match is weak. Expanded clones get a size class; other rows say once, few or many, or leave the size out.

d_call j_call v_call clone_size cdr3_aa cdr3_nt
. TRBJ2-7 TRBV4-2 . CASSQGGTTPYEQYF TGTGCCAGCAGCCAAGGTGGGACAACTCCCTACGAGCAGTACTTC
. TRBJ2-1 TRBV19 . CASRDLKGSYNEQFF TGTGCCAGTAGAGACCTGAAGGGCTCCTACAATGAGCAGTTCTTC
. TRBJ1-2 TRBV6-1 . CASSEGAFYGYTF TGTGCCAGCAGTGAAGGGGCTTTCTATGGCTACACCTTC
. TRBJ2-1 TRBV7-9 . CASSDVNLVVSGDNEQFF TGTGCCAGCAGCGATGTTAATCTTGTGGTCTCCGGTGACAATGAGCAGTTCTTC
TRBD2 TRBJ2-2 TRBV10-3 few CAISGLAGGGNTGELFF TGTGCCATCAGTGGACTAGCGGGAGGAGGGAACACCGGGGAGCTGTTTTTT
. TRBJ2-6 TRBV27 . CASSSPGVSGANVLTF TGTGCCAGCAGTTCACCAGGGGTCTCTGGGGCCAACGTCCTGACTTTC
TRBD1 TRBJ2-7 TRBV30 . CAWSPGTGYEQYF TGTGCCTGGAGTCCCGGGACAGGGTACGAGCAGTACTTC
. TRBJ1-6 TRBV7-2 . CASSLVTRGRSPLHF TGTGCCAGCAGCTTAGTTACCAGGGGTAGATCACCCCTCCACTTT
. TRBJ2-5 TRBV15 once CATSRVTALQETQYF TGTGCCACCAGCAGAGTGACAGCCTTGCAAGAGACCCAGTACTTC
. TRBJ1-1 TRBV6-5 . CASSYRASTEAFF TGTGCCAGCAGCTACCGGGCGAGCACTGAAGCTTTCTTT
TRBD2 TRBJ2-1 TRBV6-2/TRBV6-3 few CASSYNVGRSRPISPPDEQFF TGTGCCAGCAGTTACAACGTCGGGAGGTCCCGGCCGATCTCCCCACCCGATGAGCAGTTCTTC
. TRBJ2-7 TRBV5-6 few CASTRRDEQYF TGTGCCAGCACCCGGAGGGACGAGCAGTACTTC
. TRBJ1-5 TRBV19 . CASSNLGVRDNQPQHF TGTGCCAGTAGTAATCTTGGCGTACGGGACAATCAGCCCCAGCATTTT
TRBD2 TRBJ2-3 TRBV7-2 . CASSLDGTSGRDTQYF TGTGCCAGCAGCTTAGATGGGACTAGCGGGAGAGATACGCAGTATTTT
TRBD1 TRBJ2-6 TRBV7-8 many CASSPRAGTGTGANVLTF TGTGCCAGCAGCCCCAGGGCAGGGACAGGGACTGGGGCCAACGTCCTGACTTTC
. TRBJ1-1 TRBV10-3 . CATSATTGNTEAFF TGTGCCACCTCAGCGACGACGGGGAACACTGAAGCTTTCTTT
. TRBJ2-1 TRBV7-3 . CASSADPSSYNEQFF TGTGCCAGCAGCGCTGACCCCAGCTCCTACAATGAGCAGTTCTTC
. TRBJ1-1 TRBV12-3/TRBV12-4 many CASSPGRGAGNTEAFF TGTGCCAGCAGTCCTGGACGGGGGGCTGGGAACACTGAAGCTTTCTTT
. TRBJ1-3 TRBV6-1 . CASSDVGSPGNTIYF TGTGCCAGCAGTGATGTGGGCTCTCCTGGAAACACCATATATTTT
TRBD2 TRBJ2-2 TRBV7-2 many CASSSSGSGELFF TGTGCCAGCAGTTCTAGCGGGAGCGGGGAGCTGTTTTTT
. TRBJ2-4 TRBV6-2/TRBV6-3 . CASRGSRSSENIQYF TGTGCCAGCAGAGGCTCTAGGTCTTCGGAAAACATTCAGTACTTC
. TRBJ2-3 TRBV6-5 few CASSLGRRYRTDTQYF TGTGCCAGCAGTTTGGGGCGAAGATATCGGACAGATACGCAGTATTTT
. TRBJ1-4 TRBV28 once CASSLGNRNEKLFF TGTGCCAGCAGTTTAGGGAACCGTAATGAAAAACTGTTTTTT
. TRBJ2-1 TRBV6-6 . CASSFSESYNEQFF TGTGCCAGCAGTTTTAGCGAGTCCTACAATGAGCAGTTCTTC
. TRBJ2-1 TRBV6-2/TRBV6-3 . CASSYSTSLWNEQFF TGTGCCAGCAGTTACTCGACCTCCTTGTGGAATGAGCAGTTCTTC
. TRBJ2-1 TRBV4-1 few CASSHPGINEQFF TGCGCCAGCAGCCACCCAGGAATCAATGAGCAGTTCTTC
. TRBJ2-5 TRBV4-1 . CASSQGAGIETQYF TGCGCCAGCAGCCAAGGGGCGGGCATAGAGACCCAGTACTTC
. TRBJ1-4 TRBV7-2 many CASSLGGWDEKLFF TGTGCCAGCAGCTTAGGGGGATGGGATGAAAAACTGTTTTTT
. TRBJ1-2 TRBV27 . CASSLVGPGLMYGYTF TGTGCCAGCAGTTTGGTGGGGCCAGGACTGATGTATGGCTACACCTTC
TRBD1 TRBJ2-1 TRBV6-2/TRBV6-3 few CASGNSGTGDENEQFF TGTGCCAGCGGGAACTCCGGGACAGGGGACGAGAATGAGCAGTTCTTC
TRBD2 TRBJ2-1 TRBV7-2 . CASSLAPTSGRAGYNEQFF TGTGCCAGCAGCTTAGCGCCTACTAGCGGGAGGGCCGGTTACAATGAGCAGTTCTTC
TRBD2 TRBJ2-5 TRBV6-2/TRBV6-3 few CASSYAGTSGRHQETQYF TGTGCCAGCAGTTACGCCGGGACTAGCGGGAGACATCAAGAGACCCAGTACTTC
. TRBJ1-2 TRBV7-8 . CASSLEAREGYGYTF TGTGCCAGCAGCTTAGAAGCCAGGGAAGGTTATGGCTACACCTTC
TRBD2 TRBJ2-7 TRBV20-1 few CSAGSGIYEQYF TGCAGTGCGGGTAGCGGGATCTACGAGCAGTACTTC
. TRBJ1-3 TRBV7-2 many CASSAKVSTGNTIYF TGTGCCAGCAGCGCTAAAGTGTCTACTGGAAACACCATATATTTT
. TRBJ2-1 TRBV12-3/TRBV12-4 . CASSLTGRGSNEQFF TGTGCCAGCAGTTTAACCGGAAGGGGTTCCAATGAGCAGTTCTTC
TRBD1 TRBJ2-4 TRBV27 few CASSSTGPGPSAKNIQYF TGTGCCAGCAGTTCGACAGGGCCCGGACCTTCAGCCAAAAACATTCAGTACTTC
. TRBJ2-3 TRBV20-1 few CSARDLYARDPREDTQYF TGCAGTGCTAGAGATTTGTATGCGCGGGACCCACGGGAAGATACGCAGTATTTT
TRBD2 TRBJ2-3 TRBV6-5 few CASSSERTSGFGTDTQYF TGTGCCAGCAGTTCCGAACGGACTAGCGGGTTCGGCACAGATACGCAGTATTTT
TRBD1 TRBJ1-1 TRBV7-9 . CATIQQGDAEAFF TGTGCCACCATCCAGCAGGGGGACGCTGAAGCTTTCTTT
. TRBJ2-2 TRBV19 few CASSIGGTNTGELFF TGTGCCAGTAGTATTGGCGGGACCAACACCGGGGAGCTGTTTTTT
TRBD2 TRBJ2-2 TRBV19 . CASRGLAGGSGELFF TGTGCCAGTAGGGGACTAGCGGGAGGGTCCGGGGAGCTGTTTTTT
. TRBJ1-2 TRBV29-1 many CSVEQGAGGYTF TGCAGCGTCGAACAGGGTGCCGGTGGCTACACCTTC
TRBD2 TRBJ2-1 TRBV25-1 . CASSETRTSWSPSDEQFF TGTGCCAGCAGTGAAACGCGGACTAGCTGGTCCCCCTCCGATGAGCAGTTCTTC
TRBD1 TRBJ2-7 TRBV4-1 few CASSQTTPGQGYYEQYF TGCGCCAGCAGCCAAACCACTCCGGGACAGGGGTACTACGAGCAGTACTTC